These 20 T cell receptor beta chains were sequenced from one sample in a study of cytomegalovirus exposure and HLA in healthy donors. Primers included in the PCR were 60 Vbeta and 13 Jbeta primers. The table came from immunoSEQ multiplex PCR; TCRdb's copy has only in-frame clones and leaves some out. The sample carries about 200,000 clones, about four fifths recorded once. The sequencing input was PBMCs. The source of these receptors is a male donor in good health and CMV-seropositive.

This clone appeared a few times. The DNA for the CDR3 is TGTGCCAGCAGGTCGTCGGGGGGAGGCGACGAGCAGTACTTC. Translated: CASRSSGGGDEQYF. This chain connects TRBV6-5 to TRBJ2-7; 7 positions match TRBD2. After removal of 6 bases from V and 5 bases from J, the junction contained 10 bases not matched to a gene. Germline V gene sequence: CDR1 MNHEY, CDR2 SVGAGI. CDR3 length: 14 amino acids.

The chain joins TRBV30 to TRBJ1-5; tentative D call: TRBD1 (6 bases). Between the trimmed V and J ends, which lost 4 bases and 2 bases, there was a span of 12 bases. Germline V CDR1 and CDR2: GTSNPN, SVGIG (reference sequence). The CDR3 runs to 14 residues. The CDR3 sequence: CAWKETGGNQPQHF. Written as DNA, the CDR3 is TGTGCCTGGAAAGAGACAGGAGGCAATCAGCCCCAGCATTTT.

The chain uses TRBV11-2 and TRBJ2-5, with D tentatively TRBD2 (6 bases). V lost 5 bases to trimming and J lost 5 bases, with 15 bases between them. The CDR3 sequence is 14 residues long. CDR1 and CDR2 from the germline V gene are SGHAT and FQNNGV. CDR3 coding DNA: TGTGCCAGCAGCCCCTCGGGGGTAGGGGAGACCCAGTACTTC. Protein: CASSPSGVGETQYF.

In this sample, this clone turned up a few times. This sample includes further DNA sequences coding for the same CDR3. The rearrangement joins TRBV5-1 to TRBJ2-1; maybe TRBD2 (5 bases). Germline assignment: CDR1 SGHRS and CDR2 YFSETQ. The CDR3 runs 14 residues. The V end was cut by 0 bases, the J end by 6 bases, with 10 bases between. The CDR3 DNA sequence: TGCGCCAGCAGCTTGGGGCTAGCTCGCAATGAGCAGTTCTTC. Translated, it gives CASSLGLARNEQFF. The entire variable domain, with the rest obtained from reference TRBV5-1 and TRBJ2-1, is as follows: KAGVTQTPRYLIKTRGQQVTLSCSPISGHRSVSWYQQTPGQGLQFLFEYFSETQRNKGNFPGRFSGRQFSNSRSEMNVSTLELGDSALYLCASSLGLARNEQFFGPGTRLTVL.

DNA of the CDR3: TGTGCCAGCAGCCGGACGACTATCGGGGAGCTGTTTTTT. Translation: CASSRTTIGELFF. The J gene is TRBJ1-3, the V gene TRBV7-3; tentatively, D is TRBD2 (5 bases). The J call could be wrong; TRBJ2-2 is a better fit for the DNA end. CDR1 is SGHTA and CDR2 is FQGTGA in the germline V gene. The CDR3 sequence is 13 residues long.

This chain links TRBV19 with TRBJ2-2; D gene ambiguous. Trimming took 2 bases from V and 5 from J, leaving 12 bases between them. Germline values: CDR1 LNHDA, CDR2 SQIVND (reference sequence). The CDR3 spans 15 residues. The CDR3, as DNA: TGTGCCAGTAGTATAAGCCGCACAGTAACCGGGGAGCTGTTTTTT. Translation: CASSISRTVTGELFF.

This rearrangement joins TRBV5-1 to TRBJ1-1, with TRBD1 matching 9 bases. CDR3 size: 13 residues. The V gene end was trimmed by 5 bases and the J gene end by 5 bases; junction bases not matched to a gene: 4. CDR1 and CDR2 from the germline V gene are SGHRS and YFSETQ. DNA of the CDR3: TGCGCCAGCAGTTGGGACAGGGATACTGAAGCTTTCTTT. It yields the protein CASSWDRDTEAFF.

This CDR3 reads CATSTQGAEETQYF. DNA for the CDR3: TGTGCCACCAGCACACAGGGGGCGGAAGAGACCCAGTACTTC. This chain connects TRBV15 to TRBJ2-5; 9 bases map to TRBD1. CDR1 is LNHNV, CDR2 YYDKDF, per germline (reference sequence). The CDR3 extends over 14 amino acids. J gave up 3 bases and V 4 bases, and 3 bases lay outside the gene matches.

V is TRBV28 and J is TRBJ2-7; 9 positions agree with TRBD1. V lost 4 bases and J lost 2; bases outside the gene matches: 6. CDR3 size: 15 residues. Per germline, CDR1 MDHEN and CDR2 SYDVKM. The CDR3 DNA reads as TGTGCCAGCAGTTGGGACAGGGATTCGACCTACGAGCAGTACTTC. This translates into CASSWDRDSTYEQYF.

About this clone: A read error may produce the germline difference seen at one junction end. The CDR3, as DNA: TGTTCCAGCAGCAACCGAGCCTTCTTC. Protein: CSSSNRAFF. The genes are TRBV7-9 and TRBJ2-1; D not resolved. Germline-derived CDR1 and CDR2 are SEHNR and FQNEAQ (reference sequence). This CDR3 comprises 9 residues.

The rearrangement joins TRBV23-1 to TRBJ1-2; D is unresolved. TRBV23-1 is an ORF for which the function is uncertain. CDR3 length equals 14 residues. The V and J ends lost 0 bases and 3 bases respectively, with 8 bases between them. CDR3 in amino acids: CASSQSQADYGYTF. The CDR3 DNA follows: TGCGCCAGCAGTCAATCGCAGGCCGACTATGGCTACACCTTC.

CDR3 protein: CASSLLGAGLMYNEQFF. The DNA for the CDR3 is TGTGCCAGCAGCTTACTCGGAGCAGGGTTGATGTACAATGAGCAGTTCTTC. This sequence joins TRBV7-3 and TRBJ2-1; D perhaps matches TRBD1 (5 bases). Germline loops: CDR1 SGHTA, CDR2 FQGTGA. The CDR3 consists of 17 residues. Trimming removed 2 bases at V and 4 bases at J, with 18 bases between.

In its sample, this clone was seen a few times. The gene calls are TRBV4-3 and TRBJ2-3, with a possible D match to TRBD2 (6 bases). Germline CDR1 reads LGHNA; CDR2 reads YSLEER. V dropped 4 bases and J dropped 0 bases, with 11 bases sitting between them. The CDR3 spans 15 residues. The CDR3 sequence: CASSPLASSTDTQYF. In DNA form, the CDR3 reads TGCGCCAGCAGCCCTCTAGCGTCTAGCACAGATACGCAGTATTTT.

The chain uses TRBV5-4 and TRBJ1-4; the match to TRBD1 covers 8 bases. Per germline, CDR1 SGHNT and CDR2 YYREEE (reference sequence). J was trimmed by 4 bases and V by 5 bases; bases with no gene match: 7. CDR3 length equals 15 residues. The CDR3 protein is CASRATGVSNEKLFF. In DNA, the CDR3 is TGTGCCAGCAGAGCGACAGGGGTTAGTAATGAAAAACTGTTTTTT.

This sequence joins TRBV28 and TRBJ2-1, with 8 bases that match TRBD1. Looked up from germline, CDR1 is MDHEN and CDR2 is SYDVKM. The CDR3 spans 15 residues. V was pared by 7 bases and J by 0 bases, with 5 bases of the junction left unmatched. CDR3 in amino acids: CASNDRGSSYNEQFF. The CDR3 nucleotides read TGTGCCAGCAATGACAGGGGTAGCTCCTACAATGAGCAGTTCTTC.

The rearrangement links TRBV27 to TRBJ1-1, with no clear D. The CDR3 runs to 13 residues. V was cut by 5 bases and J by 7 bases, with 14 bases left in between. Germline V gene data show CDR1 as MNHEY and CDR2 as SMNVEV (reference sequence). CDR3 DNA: TGTGCCAGCAGTGTTATATCGGGGATTGAAGCTTTCTTT. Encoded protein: CASSVISGIEAFF.

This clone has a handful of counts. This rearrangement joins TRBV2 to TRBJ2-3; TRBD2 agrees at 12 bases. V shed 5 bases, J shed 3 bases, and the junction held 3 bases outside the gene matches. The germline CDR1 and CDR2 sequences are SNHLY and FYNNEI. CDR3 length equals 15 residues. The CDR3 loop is CASSTGLAGTDTQYF. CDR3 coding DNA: TGTGCCAGCAGTACCGGACTAGCGGGAACAGATACGCAGTATTTT.

CDR3 nucleotide sequence: TGCGCCAGCAGCCAAGAGGGAGACCCTTATTCACCCCTCCACTTT. Protein: CASSQEGDPYSPLHF. The chain recombines TRBV4-1 with TRBJ1-6; D not resolved. The V gene's germline CDR1 is MGHRA and CDR2 YSYEKL. V lost 0 bases, J lost 8 bases, and 11 bases lay in between. The CDR3 has 15 amino acids.

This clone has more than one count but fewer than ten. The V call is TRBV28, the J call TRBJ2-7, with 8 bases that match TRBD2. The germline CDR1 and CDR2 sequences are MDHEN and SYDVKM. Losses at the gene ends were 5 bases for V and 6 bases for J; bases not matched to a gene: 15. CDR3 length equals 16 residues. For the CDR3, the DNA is TGTGCCAGCAGTGGGGGGAGCGGGAGATCTTTCTCCGAGCAGTACTTC. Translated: CASSGGSGRSFSEQYF. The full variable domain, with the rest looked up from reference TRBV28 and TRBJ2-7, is DVKVTQSSRYLVKRTGEKVFLECVQDMDHENMFWYRQDPGLGLRLIYFSYDVKMKEKGDIPEGYSVSREKKERFSLILESASTNQTSMYLCASSGGSGRSFSEQYFGPGTRLTVT.

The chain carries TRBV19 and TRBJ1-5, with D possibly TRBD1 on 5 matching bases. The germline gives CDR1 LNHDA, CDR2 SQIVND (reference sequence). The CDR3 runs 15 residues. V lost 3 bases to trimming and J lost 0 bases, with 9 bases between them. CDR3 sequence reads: CASSINRNSNQPQHF. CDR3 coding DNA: TGTGCCAGTAGTATCAACAGGAATAGCAATCAGCCCCAGCATTTT.